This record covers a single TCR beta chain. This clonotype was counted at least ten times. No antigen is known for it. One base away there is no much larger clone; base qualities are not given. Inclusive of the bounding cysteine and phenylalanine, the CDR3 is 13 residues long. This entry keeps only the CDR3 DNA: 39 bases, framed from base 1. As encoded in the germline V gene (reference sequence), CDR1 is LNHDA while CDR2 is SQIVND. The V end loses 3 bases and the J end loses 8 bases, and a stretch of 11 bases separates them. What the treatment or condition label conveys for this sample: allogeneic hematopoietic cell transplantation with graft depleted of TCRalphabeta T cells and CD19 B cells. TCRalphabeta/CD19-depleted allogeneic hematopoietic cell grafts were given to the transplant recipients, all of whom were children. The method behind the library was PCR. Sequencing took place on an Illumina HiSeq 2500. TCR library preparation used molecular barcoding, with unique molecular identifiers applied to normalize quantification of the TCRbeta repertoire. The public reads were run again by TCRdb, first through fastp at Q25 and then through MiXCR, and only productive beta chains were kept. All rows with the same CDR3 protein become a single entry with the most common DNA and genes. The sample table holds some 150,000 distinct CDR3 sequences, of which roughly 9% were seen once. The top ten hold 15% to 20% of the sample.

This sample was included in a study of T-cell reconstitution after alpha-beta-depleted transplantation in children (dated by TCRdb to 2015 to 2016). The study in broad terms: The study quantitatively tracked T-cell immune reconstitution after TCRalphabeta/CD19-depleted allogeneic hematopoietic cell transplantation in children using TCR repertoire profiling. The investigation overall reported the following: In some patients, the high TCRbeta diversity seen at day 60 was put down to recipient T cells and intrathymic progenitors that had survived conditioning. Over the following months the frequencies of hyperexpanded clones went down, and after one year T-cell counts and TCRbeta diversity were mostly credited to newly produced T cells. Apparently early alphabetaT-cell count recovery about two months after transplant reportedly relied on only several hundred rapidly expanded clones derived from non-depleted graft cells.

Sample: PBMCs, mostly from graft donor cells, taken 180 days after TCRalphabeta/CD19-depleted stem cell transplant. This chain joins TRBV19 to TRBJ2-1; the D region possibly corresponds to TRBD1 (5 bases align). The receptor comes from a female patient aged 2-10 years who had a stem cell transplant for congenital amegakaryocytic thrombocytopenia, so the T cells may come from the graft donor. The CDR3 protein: CASSIPGLDEQFF. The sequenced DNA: TGTGCCAGTAGTATCCCAGGGTTGGATGAGCAGTTCTTC.